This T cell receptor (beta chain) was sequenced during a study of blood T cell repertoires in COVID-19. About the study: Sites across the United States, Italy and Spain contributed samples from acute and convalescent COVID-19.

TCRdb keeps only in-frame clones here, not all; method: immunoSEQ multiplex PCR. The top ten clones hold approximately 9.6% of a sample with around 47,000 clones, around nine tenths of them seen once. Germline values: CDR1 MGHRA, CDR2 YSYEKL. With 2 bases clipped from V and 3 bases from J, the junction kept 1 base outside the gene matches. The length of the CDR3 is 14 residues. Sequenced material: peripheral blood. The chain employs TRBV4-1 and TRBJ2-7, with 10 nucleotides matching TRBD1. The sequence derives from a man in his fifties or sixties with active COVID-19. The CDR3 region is CASSQRDRGYEQYF. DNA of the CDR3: TGCGCCAGCAGCCAACGGGACAGGGGCTACGAGCAGTACTTC.